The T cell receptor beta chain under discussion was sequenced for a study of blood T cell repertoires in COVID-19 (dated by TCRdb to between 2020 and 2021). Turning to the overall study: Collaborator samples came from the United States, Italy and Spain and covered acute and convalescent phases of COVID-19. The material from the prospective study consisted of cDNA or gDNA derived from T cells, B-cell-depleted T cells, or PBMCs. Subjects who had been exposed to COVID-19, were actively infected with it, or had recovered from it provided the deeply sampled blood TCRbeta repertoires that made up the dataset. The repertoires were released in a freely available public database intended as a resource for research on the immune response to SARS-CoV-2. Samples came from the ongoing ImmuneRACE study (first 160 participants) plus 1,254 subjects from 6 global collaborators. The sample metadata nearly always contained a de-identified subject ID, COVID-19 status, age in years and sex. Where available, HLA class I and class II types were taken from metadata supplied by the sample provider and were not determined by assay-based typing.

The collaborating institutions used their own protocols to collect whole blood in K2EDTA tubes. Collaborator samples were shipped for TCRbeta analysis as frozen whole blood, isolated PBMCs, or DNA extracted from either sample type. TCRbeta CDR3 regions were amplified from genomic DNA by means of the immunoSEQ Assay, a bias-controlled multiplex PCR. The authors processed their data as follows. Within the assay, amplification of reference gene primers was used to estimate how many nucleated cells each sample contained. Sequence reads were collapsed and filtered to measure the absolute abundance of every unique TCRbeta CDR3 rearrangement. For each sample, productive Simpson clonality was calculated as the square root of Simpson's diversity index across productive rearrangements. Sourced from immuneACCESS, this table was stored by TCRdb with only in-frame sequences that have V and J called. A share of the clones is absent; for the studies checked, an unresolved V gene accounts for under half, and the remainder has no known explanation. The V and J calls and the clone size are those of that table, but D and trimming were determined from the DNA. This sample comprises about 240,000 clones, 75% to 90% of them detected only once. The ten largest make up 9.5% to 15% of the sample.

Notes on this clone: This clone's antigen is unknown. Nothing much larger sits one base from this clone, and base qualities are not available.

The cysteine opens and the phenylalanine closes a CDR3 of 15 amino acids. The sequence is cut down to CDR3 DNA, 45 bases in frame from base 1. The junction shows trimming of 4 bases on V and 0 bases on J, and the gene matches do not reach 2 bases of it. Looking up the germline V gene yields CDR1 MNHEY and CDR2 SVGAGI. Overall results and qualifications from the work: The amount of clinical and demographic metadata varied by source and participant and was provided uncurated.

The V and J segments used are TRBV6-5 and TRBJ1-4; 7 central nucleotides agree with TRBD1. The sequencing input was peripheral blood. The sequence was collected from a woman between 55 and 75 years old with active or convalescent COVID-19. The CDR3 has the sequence CASSSTGATNEKLFF. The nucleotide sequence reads TGTGCCAGCAGTTCTACAGGGGCAACTAATGAAAAACTGTTTTTT.